The 11 T cell receptor beta chains below come from one sample, sequenced in a study of cytomegalovirus exposure and HLA in healthy donors. A multiplex PCR was run with 60 Vbeta primers and 13 Jbeta primers. The assay was immunoSEQ multiplex PCR, and TCRdb's table has in-frame clones only and misses some. Of around 200,000 clones in the sample, under 85% were seen once. The sequenced sample consisted of PBMCs. The receptors stem from a woman in her forties or fifties in good health and CMV-seropositive.

This clone turned up a few times. The rearrangement links TRBV5-1 to TRBJ2-6; 9 positions agree with TRBD2. V shed 0 bases and J 0 bases; nucleotides not matched to a gene: 4. The CDR3 extends over 18 amino acids. The V gene's germline CDR1 is SGHRS and CDR2 YFSETQ. Written as DNA, the CDR3 is TGCGCCAGCAGCTTGGAGCCTAGCGGGGCCTCTGGGGCCAACGTCCTGACTTTC. It is translated as CASSLEPSGASGANVLTF.

This clone was detected only a few times. The V and J genes are TRBV7-2 and TRBJ1-4; TRBD1 agrees at 9 bases. There are 14 residues in the CDR3. V gave up 4 bases and J gave up 5 bases; unmatched junction bases: 2. Germline CDR1 reads SGHTA; CDR2 reads FQGNSA. CDR3 amino acids: CASSSQGANEKLFF. DNA of the CDR3: TGTGCCAGCAGCTCACAGGGGGCCAATGAAAAACTGTTTTTT.

Comment on this clone: One end of the junction fails to match germline, which may point to a read error. The chain recombines TRBV27 with TRBJ1-6; TRBD1 matches 10 bases. CDR1 and CDR2 (germline): MNHEY, SMNVEV (reference sequence). This CDR3 spans 17 amino acids. Here the CDR3 reads CVSSPPGQGLFNSPLHF. CDR3 nucleotide sequence: TGTGTCAGCAGCCCCCCGGGACAGGGGCTATTTAATTCACCCCTCCACTTT.

The chain joins TRBV2 to TRBJ2-3, with 7 bases that match TRBD1. V lost 6 bases, J lost 5 bases, and 11 bases stayed unmatched. Germline V lookup: CDR1 SNHLY, CDR2 FYNNEI. The CDR3 spans 15 residues. The CDR3: CASRGPTRQGDTQYF. In DNA, the CDR3 is TGTGCCAGCAGAGGCCCCACTAGACAGGGAGATACGCAGTATTTT.

V usage is TRBV4-3 and J usage is TRBJ2-3, with TRBD2 identical over 10 bases. This CDR3 has 15 residues. Germline trimming cut 4 bases from V and 7 bases from J; bases unmatched to any gene: 8. Germline CDR1 is LGHNA and CDR2 is YSLEER. The CDR3: CASSPGVAGGHTQYF. In DNA, the CDR3 is TGCGCCAGCAGCCCGGGGGTAGCGGGGGGACATACGCAGTATTTT.

This chain connects TRBV11-2 to TRBJ1-2, with D perhaps TRBD1 (6 bases). The CDR3 has 14 residues. Germline lookup yields CDR1 SGHAT and CDR2 FQNNGV. V lost 3 bases to trimming and J lost 3 bases, with 11 bases between them. This CDR3 reads CASSLNRVDYGYTF. In DNA, the CDR3 is TGTGCCAGCAGCTTGAACAGGGTTGACTATGGCTACACCTTC.

The chain combines TRBV5-1 with TRBJ2-7, with D possibly being TRBD2 (5 bases). V was pared by 3 bases and J by 2 bases, with 12 bases between. From germline, CDR1 is SGHRS and CDR2 YFSETQ. The CDR3 sequence is 14 residues long. CDR3 in amino acids: CASSSGNPPYEQYF. The CDR3 region has the DNA TGCGCCAGCAGCTCCGGGAACCCTCCCTACGAGCAGTACTTC. The variable domain in full, completed from reference TRBV5-1 and TRBJ2-7, reads KAGVTQTPRYLIKTRGQQVTLSCSPISGHRSVSWYQQTPGQGLQFLFEYFSETQRNKGNFPGRFSGRQFSNSRSEMNVSTLELGDSALYLCASSSGNPPYEQYFGPGTRLTVT.

The rearrangement joins TRBV7-9 to TRBJ2-7; the D is unclear. Germline loops: CDR1 SEHNR, CDR2 FQNEAQ (reference sequence). The V gene lost 8 bases and the J gene lost 3 bases, with 11 bases spanning the gap. The CDR3 sequence is 12 residues long. The CDR3 sequence is CASASVIYEQYF. The CDR3 DNA reads TGTGCCAGCGCTTCGGTGATCTACGAGCAGTACTTC.

The V call is TRBV7-9, the J call TRBJ1-1; D is unclear. Trimming shortened V by 1 base and J by 5 bases, and 8 bases separated the two germline ends. The germline V gene has CDR1 SEHNR and CDR2 FQNEAQ (reference sequence). The CDR3 length is 13 residues. CDR3 amino acids: CASSLDRRTEAFF. In DNA form, the CDR3 reads TGTGCCAGCAGCTTAGATCGGCGGACTGAAGCTTTCTTT. Variable domain in full (rest from reference TRBV7-9 and TRBJ1-1): DTGVSQNPRHKITKRGQNVTFRCDPISEHNRLYWYRQTLGQGPEFLTYFQNEAQLEKSRLLSDRFSAERPKGSFSTLEIQRTEQGDSAMYLCASSLDRRTEAFFGQGTRLTVV.

This chain joins TRBV5-1 and TRBJ2-1, with D perhaps matching TRBD1 (5 bases). Trimming removed 0 bases from V and 0 bases from J, with 13 bases in between. Germline V gives CDR1 SGHRS, CDR2 YFSETQ. The CDR3 is 17 residues long. This CDR3 reads CASSLGPTASSYNEQFF. CDR3 DNA sequence: TGCGCCAGCAGCTTGGGGCCGACAGCGAGCTCCTACAATGAGCAGTTCTTC. Full variable domain (remainder filled in from reference TRBV5-1 and TRBJ2-1): KAGVTQTPRYLIKTRGQQVTLSCSPISGHRSVSWYQQTPGQGLQFLFEYFSETQRNKGNFPGRFSGRQFSNSRSEMNVSTLELGDSALYLCASSLGPTASSYNEQFFGPGTRLTVL.

The rearrangement links TRBV6-1 to TRBJ1-2, with TRBD1 identical over 7 bases. With V trimmed by 6 bases and J by 4 bases, 5 bases remained unmatched. Per germline, CDR1 MNHNS and CDR2 SASEGT. The CDR3 totals 13 residues. The CDR3 DNA follows: TGTGCCAGCAGAGAACAGGGGTTCTATGGCTACACCTTC. It encodes CASREQGFYGYTF.